The 10 T cell receptor beta chains listed next were all sequenced from one sample in a study of blood T cell repertoires in COVID-19. Clones were sequenced by immunoSEQ multiplex PCR, and TCRdb holds only the in-frame ones, with some missing. The sample lists over 250,000 clones, around 89% seen once, with around 12% in the top ten. Input material: peripheral blood. The receptors were sampled from a woman aged 55-70 years with acute or convalescent COVID-19.

This chain links TRBV11-2 with TRBJ2-3; 15 positions agree with TRBD2. V lost 5 bases and J lost 3; bases outside the gene matches: 6. Germline CDR1 SGHAT, CDR2 FQNNGV. There are 17 residues in the CDR3. Here the CDR3 DNA reads TGTGCCAGCAGCCGAGGGACTAGCGGGGGGTTGACAGATACGCAGTATTTT. The encoded protein is CASSRGTSGGLTDTQYF. Variable domain in full (rest from reference TRBV11-2 and TRBJ2-3): EAGVAQSPRYKIIEKRQSVAFWCNPISGHATLYWYQQILGQGPKLLIQFQNNGVVDDSQLPKDRFSAERLKGVDSTLKIQPAKLEDSAVYLCASSRGTSGGLTDTQYFGPGTRLTVL.

The chain joins TRBV2 to TRBJ2-7; 8 bases align to TRBD2. The CDR3 consists of 15 residues. Germline V CDR1 and CDR2: SNHLY, FYNNEI. V lost 4 bases, J lost 5 bases, and 10 bases stayed unmatched. CDR3 sequence: CASSGKGGRLDEQYF. The CDR3 DNA sequence: TGTGCCAGCAGTGGAAAGGGCGGGAGGCTCGACGAGCAGTACTTC.

The rearrangement joins TRBV28 to TRBJ2-5, with TRBD1 identical over 9 bases. The length of the CDR3 is 16 residues. Trimming at V came to 5 bases and at J to 2 bases, leaving 9 bases not matched to a gene. Germline lookup yields CDR1 MDHEN and CDR2 SYDVKM. CDR3 sequence: CASSLLWTGDQETQYF. The CDR3, as DNA: TGTGCCAGCAGTCTCCTATGGACAGGGGATCAAGAGACCCAGTACTTC.

The chain has TRBV5-5 and TRBJ1-5, with a weak D call TRBD1 (5 bases). Germline loops: CDR1 SGHKS, CDR2 YYEKEE (reference sequence). The CDR3 runs 15 residues. The germline V and J ends were trimmed by 5 bases and 1 base, with 13 bases remaining between them. The CDR3 region is CASSSDSYSNQPQHF. The CDR3 DNA is TGTGCCAGCAGTTCAGACAGCTACAGCAATCAGCCCCAGCATTTT.

Comments on this clone: Other DNA sequences of this sample code for an identical CDR3. The chain joins TRBV5-1 to TRBJ1-6; TRBD1 agrees at 8 bases. CDR3 size: 14 residues. Looked up from germline, CDR1 is SGHRS and CDR2 is YFSETQ. The J segment lost 5 bases and the V segment lost 4 bases, leaving 2 bases of the junction unmatched. DNA for the CDR3: TGCGCCAGCAGCCGGACAGGGAATAATTCACCCCTCCACTTT. Residues: CASSRTGNNSPLHF.

In its sample, this clone was seen once. The genes are TRBV27 and TRBJ2-1, with 7 bases fitting TRBD2. Germline CDR1 is MNHEY and CDR2 is SMNVEV (reference sequence). V gave up 1 base and J gave up 5 bases; unmatched junction bases: 11. CDR3 length equals 17 residues. The CDR3 DNA reads as TGTGCCAGCAGTTTATACGGCCCAGCGGGACTCCACAATGAGCAGTTCTTC. Translated: CASSLYGPAGLHNEQFF.

This clone has just a few counts. The chain carries TRBV9 and TRBJ1-1; D is unresolved. The CDR3 contains 15 residues. Trimming took 5 bases from V and 5 from J, leaving 19 bases between them. CDR1 and CDR2 from the germline V gene are SGDLS and YYNGEE. The CDR3 protein is CASRAGGLGVTEAFF. The CDR3 nucleotides are TGTGCCAGCAGGGCAGGTGGGCTGGGAGTGACTGAAGCTTTCTTT.

The rearrangement links TRBV7-2 to TRBJ2-7; 8 bases fit TRBD2. CDR3 length: 15 amino acids. V lost 1 base and J lost 6; bases outside the gene matches: 8. The germline V gene has CDR1 SGHTA and CDR2 FQGNSA. The CDR3 region is CASSLERAGGLEQYF. The CDR3 coding sequence is TGTGCCAGCAGCTTAGAACGGGCGGGAGGCCTCGAGCAGTACTTC.

This sequence joins TRBV25-1 and TRBJ1-5; maybe TRBD1 (6 bases). V lost 4 bases and J 4 bases, leaving 8 bases between the germline ends. The CDR3 loop spans 13 amino acids. The germline V gene encodes CDR1 MGHDK and CDR2 SYGVNS. The CDR3: CASSVTGNQPQHF. The CDR3 DNA follows: TGTGCCAGCAGTGTAACAGGGAATCAGCCCCAGCATTTT.

The gene calls are TRBV11-3 and TRBJ1-6; D not certain. Trimming took 9 bases from V and 0 from J, leaving 9 bases between them. CDR1 is SGHNT and CDR2 is YENEEA in the germline V gene. CDR3 length: 14 amino acids. CDR3: CASLQSSYNSPLHF. CDR3 sequence (DNA): TGTGCCAGTTTACAGAGCTCCTATAATTCACCCCTCCACTTT.